Listed here are 24 T cell receptor beta chains from one sample, sequenced in a study of CD8+ T cells in alopecia areata. Stated treatment: oral pan-JAK inhibitor, 5-10 mg twice daily. It was cDNA, reverse transcribed from extracted RNA, that served as the sequencing template. Assay: immunoSEQ multiplex PCR; the TCRdb copy retains only in-frame clones and omits some. The table has about 110,000 clones, around 83% seen once. Specimen: CD8+ T cells sorted from blood, collected at week 24, from a patient treated with tofacitinib. The receptor set was obtained from a human donor with alopecia areata.

This clone was seen a few times. J is TRBJ1-4 and V is TRBV29-1, with 9 bases that match TRBD1. CDR1 is SQVTM and CDR2 is ANQGSEA in the germline V gene. The J segment lost 7 bases and the V segment lost 6 bases, leaving 6 bases of the junction unmatched. CDR3 length equals 13 residues. The CDR3 region has the DNA TGCAGCGTCCTACAGGGGGCGAGTGAAAAACTGTTTTTT. This gives the protein CSVLQGASEKLFF.

This clone has just a few counts. This chain uses TRBV29-1 with TRBJ2-1, with 11 bases matching TRBD2. Germline-derived CDR1 and CDR2 are SQVTM and ANQGSEA. This CDR3 comprises 17 residues. J lost 2 bases, V lost 3 bases, and 9 bases had no gene match. CDR3 nucleotide sequence: TGCAGCGTTGAGGCTGTACTAGCGGGGGTCGCCTACAATGAGCAGTTCTTC. It specifies CSVEAVLAGVAYNEQFF.

The J gene is TRBJ1-5, the V gene TRBV2; D is possibly TRBD1 (5 bases). The length of the CDR3 is 15 residues. V was shortened by 2 bases and J by 4 bases, with 12 bases between the two germline ends. CDR1 and CDR2 (germline): SNHLY, FYNNEI. The CDR3 protein is CASSECREENQPQHF. Written as DNA, the CDR3 is TGTGCCAGCAGTGAATGCAGGGAAGAAAATCAGCCCCAGCATTTT.

The chain couples TRBV4-1 to TRBJ2-3; 8 bases map to TRBD1. The CDR3 loop spans 15 amino acids. Germline trimming cut 1 base from V and 3 bases from J; bases unmatched to any gene: 3. Looked up from germline, CDR1 is MGHRA and CDR2 is YSYEKL. CDR3 amino acids: CASSQGQGRTDTQYF. The CDR3 DNA reads TGCGCCAGCAGCCAAGGACAGGGGAGGACAGATACGCAGTATTTT.

V and J are TRBV7-3 and TRBJ2-1, with 11 bases matching TRBD2. Germline loops: CDR1 SGHTA, CDR2 FQGTGA. The CDR3 spans 17 residues. V dropped 0 bases and J dropped 5; count of bases not matched to a gene: 6. Here the CDR3 reads CASSLTPSGGLDNEQFF. The DNA for the CDR3 is TGTGCCAGCAGCTTAACACCTAGCGGGGGGCTTGACAATGAGCAGTTCTTC.

The count of this clone is one. This sequence joins TRBV15 and TRBJ1-1; D possibly corresponds to TRBD1 (5 bases). CDR1 is LNHNV and CDR2 is YYDKDF in the germline V gene (reference sequence). The CDR3 is 12 residues long. V lost 3 bases to trimming and J lost 6 bases, with 8 bases between them. The DNA of the CDR3 is TGTGCCACCAGCAGGGGGGTGGCTGAAGCTTTCTTT. This encodes CATSRGVAEAFF. Using reference TRBV15 and TRBJ1-1 for the parts outside the CDR3, the full variable domain is DAMVIQNPRYQVTQFGKPVTLSCSQTLNHNVMYWYQQKSSQAPKLLFHYYDKDFNNEADTPDNFQSRRPNTSFCFLDIRSPGLGDTAMYLCATSRGVAEAFFGQGTRLTVV.

The chain combines TRBV9 with TRBJ2-2; the match to TRBD2 covers 7 bases. V lost 0 bases, J lost 7 bases, and 9 bases stayed unmatched. The CDR3 is 16 amino acids. The germline gives CDR1 SGDLS, CDR2 YYNGEE. As DNA, the CDR3 is TGTGCCAGCAGCGTAGGCCGGACTAGAGGCAACGGGGAGCTGTTTTTT. Translation: CASSVGRTRGNGELFF.

The V call is TRBV5-4, the J call TRBJ2-7; 12 nucleotides line up with TRBD1. Germline CDR1 reads SGHNT; CDR2 reads YYREEE (reference sequence). J lost 7 bases, V lost 4 bases, and 6 bases had no gene match. The CDR3 spans 14 residues. As DNA, the CDR3 is TGTGCCAGCAGCCCGGGACAGGGGGCGCTTGAGCAGTACTTC. It yields the protein CASSPGQGALEQYF.

The chain uses TRBV29-1 and TRBJ2-1; tentatively, D is TRBD1 or TRBD2 (5 bases each). The CDR3 spans 12 residues. V lost 4 bases, J lost 5 bases, and 9 bases lay in between. Germline V CDR1 and CDR2: SQVTM, ANQGSEA. The CDR3 DNA is TGCAGCGTTGGGGGGAGCAACAATGAGCAGTTCTTC. It translates to CSVGGSNNEQFF.

This rearrangement joins TRBV29-1 to TRBJ2-2; D is undetermined. CDR3 length: 11 residues. CDR1 is SQVTM, CDR2 ANQGSEA, per germline. The germline V and J ends were trimmed by 4 bases and 3 bases, with 3 bases remaining between them. CDR3 DNA: TGCAGCGTTGCCGACACCGGGGAGCTGTTTTTT. It translates to CSVADTGELFF.

The CDR3 loop reads CASSHPGVETQYF. The DNA of the CDR3 is TGCGCCAGCAGCCACCCCGGGGTCGAGACCCAGTACTTC. The rearrangement uses TRBV4-1 and TRBJ2-5; maybe TRBD2 (5 bases). Trimming shortened V by 3 bases and J by 5 bases, and 10 bases separated the two germline ends. The germline gives CDR1 MGHRA, CDR2 YSYEKL. This CDR3 comprises 13 residues.

This chain connects TRBV20-1 to TRBJ2-7; TRBD1 aligns across 7 bases. J was trimmed by 1 base and V by 7 bases; bases with no gene match: 1. The CDR3 length is 11 residues. CDR1 is DFQATT and CDR2 is SNEGSKA in the germline V gene (reference sequence). The CDR3 nucleotides read TGCAGTGGACAGGGTTCCTACGAGCAGTACTTC. Translated, it gives CSGQGSYEQYF.

The rearrangement joins TRBV27 to TRBJ1-5; 8 bases are a match to TRBD1. Germline V gene sequence: CDR1 MNHEY, CDR2 SMNVEV (reference sequence). Losses at the gene ends were 5 bases for V and 7 bases for J; bases not matched to a gene: 10. The CDR3 has 15 residues. The CDR3 loop reads CASSPSPGGGQPQHF. Written as DNA, the CDR3 is TGTGCCAGCAGTCCCAGCCCAGGGGGCGGGCAGCCCCAGCATTTT.

V is TRBV6-6 and J is TRBJ2-1; 12 bases are a match to TRBD2. V lost 4 bases, J lost 8 bases, and 6 bases stayed unmatched. CDR3 length equals 15 residues. Germline values: CDR1 MNHNY, CDR2 SVGAGI (reference sequence). The CDR3 nucleotides read TGTGCCAGCAGTTCCACTAGCGGGGGGCCGGATGAGCAGTTCTTC. Protein product: CASSSTSGGPDEQFF.

This clone appeared a single time. This sequence joins TRBV5-1 and TRBJ2-7; D possibly corresponds to TRBD1 (6 bases). The CDR3 contains 13 residues. Germline CDR1 is SGHRS and CDR2 is YFSETQ. V lost 1 base and J lost 6, with 11 bases in between. CDR3 loop: CASSLPGTTEQYF. CDR3 coding DNA: TGCGCCAGCAGCTTGCCCGGGACAACCGAGCAGTACTTC.

The V gene is TRBV29-1, the J gene TRBJ2-7, with a tentative D call TRBD2 (5 bases). Germline V gene sequence: CDR1 SQVTM, CDR2 ANQGSEA. V gave up 0 bases and J gave up 0 bases, with 15 bases separating them. CDR3 size: 16 residues. CDR3 amino acids: CSVEDPGNGVSYEQYF. The CDR3 nucleotides are TGCAGCGTTGAAGATCCCGGGAACGGGGTCTCCTACGAGCAGTACTTC.

This clone came up a few times. The chain uses TRBV29-1 and TRBJ1-4; possible D gene TRBD1, 6 bases. Germline lookup yields CDR1 SQVTM and CDR2 ANQGSEA. CDR3 length: 16 residues. V lost 7 bases, J lost 0 bases, and 18 bases lay in between. The CDR3 DNA is TGCAGCGCCCCAGACAGGCCCATCACAACTAATGAAAAACTGTTTTTT. This gives the protein CSAPDRPITTNEKLFF. Based on the CDR3 plus reference TRBV29-1 and TRBJ1-4, the full variable domain is SAVISQKPSRDICQRGTSLTIQCQVDSQVTMMFWYRQQPGQSLTLIATANQGSEATYESGFVIDKFPISRPNLTFSTLTVSNMSPEDSSIYLCSAPDRPITTNEKLFFGSGTQLSVL.

This clone has only a few counts. The CDR3, as DNA: TGTGCCACACTAGACGGTACTGGGAACATTCAGTACTTC. It yields the protein CATLDGTGNIQYF. The chain uses TRBV19 and TRBJ2-4; D is possibly TRBD2 (5 bases). V lost 10 bases, J lost 7 bases, and 17 bases lay in between. The CDR3 is 13 amino acids. Germline CDR1 LNHDA, CDR2 SQIVND (reference sequence).

The J gene is TRBJ2-5, the V gene TRBV29-1; a weak D match, TRBD1 (6 bases). The better agreement between TRBJ2-7 and the DNA end casts doubt on the J call. Germline CDR1 SQVTM, CDR2 ANQGSEA. The CDR3 loop spans 13 amino acids. The CDR3 DNA reads TGCAGCGCACGCACAGGGTTAACCTACGAGCAGTACTTC. It encodes CSARTGLTYEQYF.

The chain uses TRBV7-2 and TRBJ2-7, with 7 bases aligning to TRBD1. Trimming took 5 bases from V and 2 from J; bases not matched to a gene: 6. The CDR3 is 14 residues long. Looked up from germline, CDR1 is SGHTA and CDR2 is FQGNSA. This CDR3 reads CASSPTGSPYEQYF. The CDR3 DNA reads TGTGCCAGCAGCCCGACAGGGAGCCCCTACGAGCAGTACTTC.

The rearrangement uses TRBV29-1 and TRBJ2-5; no clear D gene. The germline V and J ends were trimmed by 0 bases and 5 bases, with 13 bases remaining between them. CDR1 and CDR2 from the germline V gene are SQVTM and ANQGSEA. CDR3 length equals 14 residues. This chain's CDR3 is CSVEDSFGLETQYF. The CDR3 DNA follows: TGCAGCGTTGAAGACTCGTTCGGGCTGGAGACCCAGTACTTC.

The V and J genes are TRBV10-2 and TRBJ2-7, with D unclear. Germline V gene data show CDR1 as WSHSY and CDR2 as SAAADI. V was clipped by 2 bases and J by 2 bases, with 1 base between them. This CDR3 spans 11 amino acids. DNA for the CDR3: TGCGCCAGCAGTGAGCCCTACGAGCAGTACTTC. Encoded protein: CASSEPYEQYF.

This clone was observed a few times. The gene calls are TRBV10-3 and TRBJ2-5; D might be TRBD2 (6 bases). Germline values: CDR1 ENHRY, CDR2 SYGVKD. CDR3 length: 16 amino acids. Trimming stripped 0 bases from V and 2 bases from J, with 13 bases between. CDR3 coding DNA: TGTGCCATCAGTGAGTCTATACGCGGGGCGCAAGAGACCCAGTACTTC. The encoded protein is CAISESIRGAQETQYF.

This clone showed up just a few times. The V gene is TRBV7-9, the J gene TRBJ2-5, with a tentative D call TRBD2 (7 bases). Germline V gene sequence: CDR1 SEHNR, CDR2 FQNEAQ (reference sequence). Between the trimmed V and J ends, which lost 3 bases and 4 bases, there was a span of 12 bases. The CDR3 runs 14 residues. The CDR3 region is CASSFHGGLETQYF. CDR3 bases: TGTGCCAGCAGCTTCCACGGGGGGCTAGAGACCCAGTACTTC.